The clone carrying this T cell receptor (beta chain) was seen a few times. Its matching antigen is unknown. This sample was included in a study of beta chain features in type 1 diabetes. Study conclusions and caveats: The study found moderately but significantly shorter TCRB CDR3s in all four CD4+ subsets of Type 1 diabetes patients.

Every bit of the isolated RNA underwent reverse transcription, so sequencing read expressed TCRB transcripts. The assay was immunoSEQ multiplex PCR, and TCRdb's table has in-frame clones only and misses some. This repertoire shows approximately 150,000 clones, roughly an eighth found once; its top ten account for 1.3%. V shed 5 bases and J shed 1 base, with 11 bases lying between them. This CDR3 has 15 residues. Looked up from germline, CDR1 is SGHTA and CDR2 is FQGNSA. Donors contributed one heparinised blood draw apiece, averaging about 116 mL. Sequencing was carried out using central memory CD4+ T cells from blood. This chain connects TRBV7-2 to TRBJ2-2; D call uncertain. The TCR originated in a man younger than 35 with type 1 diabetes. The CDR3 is CASSDRALNTGELFF. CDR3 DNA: TGTGCCAGCAGCGACCGGGCTCTGAACACCGGGGAGCTGTTTTTT. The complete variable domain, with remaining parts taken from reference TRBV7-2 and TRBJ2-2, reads GAGVSQSPSNKVTEKGKDVELRCDPISGHTALYWYRQSLGQGLEFLIYFQGNSAPDKSGLPSDRFSAERTGGSVSTLTIQRTQQEDSAVYLCASSDRALNTGELFFGEGSRLTVL.